Sequencing of this TCR beta chain was carried out in a study of T cell repertoires in cytomegalovirus infection. Across the whole study: Public TCR beta signature analysis indicated the presence of both CMV infection and matching HLA type.

TCRdb re-called the reads with MiXCR, one entry per CDR3 protein. The sample has 250,000 or so distinct CDR3 sequences, roughly 9% seen once. This clonotype was seen repeatedly, ten times or more. The antigen remains undetermined. The CDR3 is 12 residues long. Trimming pared 6 bases from V and 6 bases from J, leaving 12 bases between. Germline V lookup: CDR1 MNHNY, CDR2 SVGAGI (reference sequence). Study-wide results and limits: Across the ex vivo response, the dominant clonotypes were HLA-C-restricted CMV-specific TCR beta clonotypes.

The chain has TRBV6-6 and TRBJ2-7; D is possibly TRBD2 (5 bases). Material for sequencing was PBMCs. This clonotype was sampled from a human donor in good health (CMV status not recorded). Some clones in this sample may be carry-over from other donors' samples. The CDR3 region has the DNA TGTGCCAGCAGCGTAGGAGGAGGCGAGCAGTACTTC. Amino acids: CASSVGGGEQYF.